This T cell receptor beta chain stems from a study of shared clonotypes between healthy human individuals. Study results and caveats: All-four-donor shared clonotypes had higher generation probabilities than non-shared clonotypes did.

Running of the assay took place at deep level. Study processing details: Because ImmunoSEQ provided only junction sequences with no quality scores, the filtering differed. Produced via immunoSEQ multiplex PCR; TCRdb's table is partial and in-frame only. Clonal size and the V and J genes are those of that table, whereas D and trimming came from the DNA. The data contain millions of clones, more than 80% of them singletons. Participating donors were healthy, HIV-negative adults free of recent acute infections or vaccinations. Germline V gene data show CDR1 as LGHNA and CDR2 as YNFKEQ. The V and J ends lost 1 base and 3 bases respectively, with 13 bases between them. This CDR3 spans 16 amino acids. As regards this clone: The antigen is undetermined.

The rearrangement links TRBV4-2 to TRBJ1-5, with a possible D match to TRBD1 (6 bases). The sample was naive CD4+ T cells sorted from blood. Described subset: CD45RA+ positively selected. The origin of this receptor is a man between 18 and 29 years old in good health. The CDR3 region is CASSQGTGTHNQPQHF. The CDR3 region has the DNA TGTGCCAGCAGCCAAGGGACCGGGACACACAATCAGCCCCAGCATTTT.